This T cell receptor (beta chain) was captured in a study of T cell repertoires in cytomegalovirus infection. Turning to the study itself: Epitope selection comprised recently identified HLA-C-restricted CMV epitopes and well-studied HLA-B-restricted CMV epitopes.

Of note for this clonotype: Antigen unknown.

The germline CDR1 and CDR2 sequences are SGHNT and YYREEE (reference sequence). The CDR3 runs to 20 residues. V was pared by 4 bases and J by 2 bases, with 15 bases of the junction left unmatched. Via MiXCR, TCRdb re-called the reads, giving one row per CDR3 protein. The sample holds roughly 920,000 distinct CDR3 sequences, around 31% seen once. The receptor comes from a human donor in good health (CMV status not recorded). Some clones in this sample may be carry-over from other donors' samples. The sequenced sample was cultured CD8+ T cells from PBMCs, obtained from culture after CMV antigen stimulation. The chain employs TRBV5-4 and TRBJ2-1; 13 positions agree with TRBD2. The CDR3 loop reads CASSPFYLGLAGDPYNEQFF. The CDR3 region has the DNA TGTGCCAGCAGCCCATTTTACCTCGGACTAGCGGGGGATCCCTACAATGAGCAGTTCTTC.